This is a list of T cell receptor beta chains from one sample in a study of blood T cells in healthy people across ages. TCRdb reprocessed the 5' RACE reads with MiXCR, giving one entry per CDR3 protein. This table holds nearly 800,000 distinct CDR3 sequences, approximately 25% found once. These data were also reused for a study on T cells of mothers and their children.

Sequences were obtained from blood. The receptor source for this set is a boy younger than 18 in good health. The CDR3 runs from the conserved cysteine through the conserved F or W. The D gene is left open where the match is weak. Clone sizes are given selectively: once, few, many, or a class where the clone is expanded.

.	TRBJ2-3	TRBV5-1	.	CASSFRSNTDTQYF	TGCGCCAGCAGCTTCCGCTCTAACACAGATACGCAGTATTTT
few	TRBJ1-2	TRBV7-9	TRBD1	CASSPRDSFYGYTF	TGTGCCAGCAGCCCCCGGGACAGCTTCTATGGCTACACCTTC
.	TRBJ2-7	TRBV20-1	.	CSARDGASPNEQYF	TGCAGTGCTAGAGATGGCGCTAGTCCTAACGAGCAGTACTTC
few	TRBJ2-3	TRBV25-1	.	CASSMQGTDTQYF	TGTGCCAGCAGTATGCAGGGCACAGATACGCAGTATTTT
.	TRBJ2-5	TRBV3-1	.	CASSTVRGLKETQYF	TGTGCCAGCAGCACTGTTCGGGGCCTCAAAGAGACCCAGTACTTC
.	TRBJ2-7	TRBV20-1	.	CSATDHSYEQYF	TGCAGTGCCACGGACCACTCCTACGAGCAGTACTTC
.	TRBJ2-1	TRBV28	TRBD1	CASRQGQGTNEQFF	TGTGCCAGCAGACAGGGACAGGGTACAAATGAGCAGTTCTTC
few	TRBJ2-7	TRBV10-2	TRBD1	CASSPGQSTYEQYF	TGCGCCAGCAGCCCGGGACAGTCGACCTACGAGCAGTACTTC
many	TRBJ2-1	TRBV5-1	TRBD1	CASSLAGTAYNEQFF	TGTGCCAGCAGCTTGGCCGGGACAGCATACAATGAGCAGTTCTTC
.	TRBJ1-5	TRBV20-1	.	CSARGQDNQPQHF	TGCAGTGCTAGGGGGCAGGACAATCAGCCCCAGCATTTT
.	TRBJ2-2	TRBV4-3	TRBD1	CASSPGTGDANTGELFF	TGCGCCAGCAGCCCCGGGACAGGGGATGCGAACACCGGGGAGCTGTTTTTT
.	TRBJ1-1	TRBV4-3	.	CASSQGAGTNEAFF	TGCGCCAGCAGCCAAGGAGCGGGTACTAATGAGGCTTTCTTT
many	TRBJ2-6	TRBV6-2/TRBV6-3	.	CASSLTGTGANVLTF	TGTGCCAGCAGTCTGACTGGAACTGGGGCCAACGTCCTGACTTTC
.	TRBJ1-2	TRBV7-3	TRBD1	CASSPGTGPGTF	TGTGCCAGCAGCCCCGGGACAGGTCCCGGCACCTTC
.	TRBJ2-5	TRBV27	TRBD1	CASSTIRDRQETQYF	TGTGCCAGCAGTACGATCCGGGACAGGCAAGAGACCCAGTACTTC
few	TRBJ1-2	TRBV7-2	.	CASSRAIGGGYGYTF	TGTGCCAGCAGCCGTGCGATCGGGGGAGGGTATGGCTACACCTTC
.	TRBJ2-7	TRBV27	.	CASSFLSSMYEQYF	TGTGCCAGCAGTTTCTTGTCTTCGATGTACGAGCAGTACTTC